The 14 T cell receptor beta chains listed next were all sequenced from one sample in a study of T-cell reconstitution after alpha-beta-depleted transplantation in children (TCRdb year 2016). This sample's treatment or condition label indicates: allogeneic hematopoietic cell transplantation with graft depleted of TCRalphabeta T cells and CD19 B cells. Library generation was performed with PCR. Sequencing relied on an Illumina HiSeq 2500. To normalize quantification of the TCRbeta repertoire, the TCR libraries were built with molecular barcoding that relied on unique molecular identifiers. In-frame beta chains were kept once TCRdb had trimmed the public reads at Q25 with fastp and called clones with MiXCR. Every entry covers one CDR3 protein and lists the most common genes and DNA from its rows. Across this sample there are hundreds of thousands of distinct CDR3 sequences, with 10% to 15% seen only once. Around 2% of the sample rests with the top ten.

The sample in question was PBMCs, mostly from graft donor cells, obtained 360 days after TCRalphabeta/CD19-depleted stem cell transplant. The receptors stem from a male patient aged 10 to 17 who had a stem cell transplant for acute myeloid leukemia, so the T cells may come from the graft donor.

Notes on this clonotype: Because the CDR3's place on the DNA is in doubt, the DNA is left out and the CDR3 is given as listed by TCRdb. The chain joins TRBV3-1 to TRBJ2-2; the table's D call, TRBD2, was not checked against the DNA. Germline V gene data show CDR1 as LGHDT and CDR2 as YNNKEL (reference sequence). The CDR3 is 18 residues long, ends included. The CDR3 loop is CASSQVGGGRITPGSCFF.

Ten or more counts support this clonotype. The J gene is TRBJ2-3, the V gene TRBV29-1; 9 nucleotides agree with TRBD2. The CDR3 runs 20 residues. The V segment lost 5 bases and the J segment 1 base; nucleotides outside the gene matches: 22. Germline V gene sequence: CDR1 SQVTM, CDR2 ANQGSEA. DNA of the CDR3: TGCAGCGTTCAAAAGCGGGGGGCGGCGGAGAGGCCTCGTCGCACAGATACGCAGTATTTT. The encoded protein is CSVQKRGAAERPRRTDTQYF.

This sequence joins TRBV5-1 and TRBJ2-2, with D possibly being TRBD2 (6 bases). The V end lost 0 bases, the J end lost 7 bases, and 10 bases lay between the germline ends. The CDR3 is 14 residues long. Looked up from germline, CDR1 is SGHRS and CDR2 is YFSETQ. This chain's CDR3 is CASSLDWGVGELFF. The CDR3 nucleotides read TGCGCCAGCAGCTTGGATTGGGGGGTCGGGGAGCTGTTTTTT.

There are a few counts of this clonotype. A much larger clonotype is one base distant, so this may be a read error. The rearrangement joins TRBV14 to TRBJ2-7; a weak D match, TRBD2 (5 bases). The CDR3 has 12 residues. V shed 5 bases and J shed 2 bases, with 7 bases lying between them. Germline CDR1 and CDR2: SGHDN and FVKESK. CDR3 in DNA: TGTGCCAGCAGCGTCGGGGCCTACGAGCAGTACTTC. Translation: CASSVGAYEQYF.

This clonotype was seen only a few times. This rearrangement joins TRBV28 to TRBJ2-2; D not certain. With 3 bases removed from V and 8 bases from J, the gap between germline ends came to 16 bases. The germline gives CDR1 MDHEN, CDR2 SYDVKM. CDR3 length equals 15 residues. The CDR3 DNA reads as TGTGCCAGCAGTTTTAGGCTAGTGGCGACAGGGGAGCTGTTTTTT. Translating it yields CASSFRLVATGELFF.

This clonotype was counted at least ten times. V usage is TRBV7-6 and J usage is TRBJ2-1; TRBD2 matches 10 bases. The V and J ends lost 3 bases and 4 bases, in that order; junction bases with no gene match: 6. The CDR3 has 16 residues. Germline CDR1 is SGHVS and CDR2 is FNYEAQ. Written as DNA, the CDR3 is TGTGCCAGCAGCTTGCTAGCGGGAGCCCCTTACAATGAGCAGTTCTTC. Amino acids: CASSLLAGAPYNEQFF.

CDR3 sequence: CASSGQSGEALYEQYF. CDR3 bases: TGTGCCAGCAGCGGACAGAGCGGAGAAGCCCTCTACGAGCAGTACTTC. V gene TRBV9 combines with J gene TRBJ2-7; D may correspond to TRBD1 or TRBD2 (5 bases each). Germline loops: CDR1 SGDLS, CDR2 YYNGEE. The V end lost 3 bases, the J end lost 3 bases, and 19 bases lay between the germline ends. The CDR3 extends over 16 amino acids.

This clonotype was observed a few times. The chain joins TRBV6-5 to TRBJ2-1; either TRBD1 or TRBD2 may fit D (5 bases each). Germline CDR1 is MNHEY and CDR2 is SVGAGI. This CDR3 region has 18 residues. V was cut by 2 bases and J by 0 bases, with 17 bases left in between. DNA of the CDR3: TGTGCCAGCAGTTACGAGGGGTTCGGCGGGTTCTCCTACAATGAGCAGTTCTTC. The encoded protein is CASSYEGFGGFSYNEQFF.

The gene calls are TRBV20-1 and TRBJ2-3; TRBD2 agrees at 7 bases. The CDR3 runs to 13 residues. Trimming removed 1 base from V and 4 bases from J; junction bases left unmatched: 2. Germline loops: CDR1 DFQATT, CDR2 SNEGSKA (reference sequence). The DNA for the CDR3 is TGCAGTGCTAGAGGGGGAGGGCCAGATACGCAGTATTTT. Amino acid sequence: CSARGGGPDTQYF.

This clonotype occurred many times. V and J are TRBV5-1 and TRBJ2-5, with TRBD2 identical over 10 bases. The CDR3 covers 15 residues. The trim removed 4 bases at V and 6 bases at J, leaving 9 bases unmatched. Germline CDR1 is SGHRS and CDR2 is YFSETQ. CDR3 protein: CASSIETSGRKTQYF. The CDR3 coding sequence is TGCGCCAGCAGCATCGAGACTAGCGGGCGGAAGACCCAGTACTTC.

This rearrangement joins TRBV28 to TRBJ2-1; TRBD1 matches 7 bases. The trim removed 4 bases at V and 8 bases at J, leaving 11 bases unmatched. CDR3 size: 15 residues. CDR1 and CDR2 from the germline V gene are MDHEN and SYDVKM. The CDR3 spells CASSWERQGVHEQFF. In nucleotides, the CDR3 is TGTGCCAGCAGTTGGGAGCGACAGGGAGTCCATGAGCAGTTCTTC.

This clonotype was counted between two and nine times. For the CDR3, the DNA is TGTGCCACCAGTGCCGTGGGAGGTACGCAGTATTTT. Protein product: CATSAVGGTQYF. J is TRBJ2-3 and V is TRBV24-1, with D possibly TRBD2 on 6 matching bases. The CDR3 spans 12 residues. Germline V gives CDR1 KGHDR, CDR2 SFDVKD. V gave up 5 bases and J gave up 8 bases, with 10 bases separating them.

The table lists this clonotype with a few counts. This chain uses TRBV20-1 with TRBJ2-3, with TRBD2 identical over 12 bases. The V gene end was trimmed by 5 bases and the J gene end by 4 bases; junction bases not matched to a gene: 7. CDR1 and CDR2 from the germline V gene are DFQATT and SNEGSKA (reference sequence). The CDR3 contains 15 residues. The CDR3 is CSASRLAGDADTQYF. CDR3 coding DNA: TGCAGTGCTTCCCGACTAGCGGGAGACGCAGATACGCAGTATTTT.

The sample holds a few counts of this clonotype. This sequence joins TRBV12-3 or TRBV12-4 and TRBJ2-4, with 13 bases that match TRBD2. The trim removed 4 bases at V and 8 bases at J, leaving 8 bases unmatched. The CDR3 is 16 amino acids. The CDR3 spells CASSSGTSGVKDIQYF. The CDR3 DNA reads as TGTGCCAGCAGTTCGGGGACTAGCGGGGTCAAGGACATTCAGTACTTC.